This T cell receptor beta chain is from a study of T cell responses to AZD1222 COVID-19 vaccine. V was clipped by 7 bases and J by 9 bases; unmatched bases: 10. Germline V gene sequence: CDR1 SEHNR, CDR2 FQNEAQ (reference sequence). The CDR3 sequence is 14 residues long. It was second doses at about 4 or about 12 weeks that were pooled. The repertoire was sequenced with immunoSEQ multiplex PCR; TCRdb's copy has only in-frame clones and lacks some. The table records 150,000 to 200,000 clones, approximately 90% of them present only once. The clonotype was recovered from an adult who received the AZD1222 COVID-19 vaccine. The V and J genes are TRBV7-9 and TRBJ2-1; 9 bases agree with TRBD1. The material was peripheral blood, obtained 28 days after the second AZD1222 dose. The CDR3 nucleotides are TGTGCCAGCAACCTACAGGGGGCCCGGGGTGAGCAGTTCTTC. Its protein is CASNLQGARGEQFF.